The following is a T cell receptor beta chain sequence with its context. Clones were read by immunoSEQ multiplex PCR, and TCRdb kept only the in-frame ones, dropping some. The table has around 62,000 clones, about four fifths seen once. The data were obtained in a study of blood T cell repertoires in COVID-19. Looking at the study overall: Some COVID-19 samples were acute and others convalescent; all came from the United States, Italy and Spain.

The CDR3 is 15 amino acids. V trimming: 2 bases; J trimming: 5 bases; junction bases outside the gene matches: 8. The germline V gene encodes CDR1 LGHDT and CDR2 YNNKEL (reference sequence). Input material: peripheral blood. This receptor was obtained from a man in his fifties or sixties with active COVID-19. The J gene is TRBJ2-5, the V gene TRBV3-1 (or the pseudogene TRBV3-2), with TRBD2 matching 7 bases. The CDR3 sequence: CASSQSSGGVETQYF. DNA for the CDR3: TGTGCCAGCAGCCAATCTAGCGGAGGGGTGGAGACCCAGTACTTC.